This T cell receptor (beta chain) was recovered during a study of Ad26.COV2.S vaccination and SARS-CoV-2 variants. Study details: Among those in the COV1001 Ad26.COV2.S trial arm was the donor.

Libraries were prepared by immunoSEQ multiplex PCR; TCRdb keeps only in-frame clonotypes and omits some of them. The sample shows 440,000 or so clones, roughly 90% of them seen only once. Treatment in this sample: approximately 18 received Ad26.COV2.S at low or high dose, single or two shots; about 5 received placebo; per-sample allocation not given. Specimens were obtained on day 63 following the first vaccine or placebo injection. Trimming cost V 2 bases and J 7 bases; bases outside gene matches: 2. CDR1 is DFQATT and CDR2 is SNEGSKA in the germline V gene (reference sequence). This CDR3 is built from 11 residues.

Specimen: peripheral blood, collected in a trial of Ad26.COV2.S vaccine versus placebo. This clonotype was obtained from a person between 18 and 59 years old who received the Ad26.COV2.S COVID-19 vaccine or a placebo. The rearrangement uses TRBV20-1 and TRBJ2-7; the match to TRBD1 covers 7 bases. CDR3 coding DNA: TGCAGTGCTAGACAGGGGGTAGAGCAGTACTTC. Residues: CSARQGVEQYF.